This TCR beta chain was sequenced in a study of cytomegalovirus exposure and HLA in healthy donors. Points from the study as a whole: TCR beta sequences numbering roughly 18,000 were associated with HLA alleles at 0.05 false discovery rate in a later analysis.

13 Jbeta primers and 60 Vbeta primers were used for the PCR. Here immunoSEQ multiplex PCR was the method, and the copy in TCRdb shows in-frame clones only, minus some. Here the sample spans about 100,000 clones, about 85% being singletons. The CDR3 consists of 11 residues. V was cut by 6 bases and J by 8 bases, with 10 bases left in between. The V gene's germline CDR1 is SGHTA and CDR2 FQGNSA. To note about this clone: Its cognate antigen is unknown.

Sequenced material: PBMCs. This TCR was sampled from a man aged 25-45 years in good health and CMV-seronegative. The chain uses TRBV7-2 and TRBJ1-1, with D uncertain. CDR3 sequence: CASRSYIEAFF. The DNA of the CDR3 is TGTGCCAGCAGGTCCTATATAGAAGCTTTCTTT.